The 28 T cell receptor beta chains in this list originate from one sample, sequenced in a study of T cell repertoires in cytomegalovirus infection. TCRdb re-analysed the reads in MiXCR, keeping a single row per CDR3 protein. The data show almost 500,000 distinct CDR3 sequences, with around 11% seen just once and more than 8.5% held by the top ten. The sample consisted of PBMCs. Source of these receptors: a human donor in good health (CMV status not recorded). Some clones in this sample may be carry-over from other donors' samples.

This clonotype came up many times. V gene TRBV12-3 or TRBV12-4 combines with J gene TRBJ2-7; D perhaps matches TRBD1 (6 bases). The CDR3 totals 15 residues. V was pared by 4 bases and J by 4 bases, with 17 bases between. CDR3 nucleotides: TGTGCCAGCAGTTCCCGGGACAAGGATCCTTACGAGCAGTACTTC. Translation gives CASSSRDKDPYEQYF.

There are many counts of this clonotype. The rearrangement links TRBV12-3 or TRBV12-4 to TRBJ1-5, with D possibly being TRBD1 (6 bases). V shed 6 bases and J shed 3 bases, with 12 bases lying between them. The CDR3 contains 14 residues. This CDR3 reads CASSFGGLNQPQHF. Here the CDR3 DNA reads TGTGCCAGCAGCTTCGGGGGGCTCAATCAGCCCCAGCATTTT.

This clonotype was counted ten times or more. CDR3 nucleotide sequence: TGTGCCAGCAGTGTGGACTCCCGAACGGACACTGAAGCTTTCTTT. Residues: CASSVDSRTDTEAFF. The V gene is TRBV6-6, the J gene TRBJ1-1; D ambiguous. The CDR3 loop spans 15 amino acids. Deletions cut 5 bases from V and 3 bases from J, with 16 bases between. Germline V gives CDR1 MNHNY, CDR2 SVGAGI (reference sequence).

The rearrangement links TRBV25-1 to TRBJ2-2, with 7 bases identical to TRBD2. CDR3 length: 16 amino acids. With 2 bases clipped from V and 7 bases from J, the junction kept 10 bases outside the gene matches. The germline V gene has CDR1 MGHDK and CDR2 SYGVNS. This chain's CDR3 is CASSENGGGWIGELFF. The CDR3 DNA is TGTGCCAGCAGTGAAAATGGCGGGGGATGGATCGGGGAGCTGTTTTTT.

This clonotype has at least ten counts. The chain carries TRBV28 and TRBJ2-7, with 8 positions matching TRBD2. This CDR3 region has 15 residues. After removal of 3 bases from V and 4 bases from J, the junction contained 8 bases not matched to a gene. CDR1 is MDHEN, CDR2 SYDVKM, per germline. This CDR3 is CASSFSPSGLYEQYF. The CDR3 coding sequence is TGTGCCAGCAGTTTTTCCCCTAGCGGGCTATACGAGCAGTACTTC.

This clonotype was picked up many times. V is TRBV12-3 or TRBV12-4 and J is TRBJ2-1, with a tentative D call TRBD2 (6 bases). This CDR3 region has 12 residues. Trimming took 3 bases from V and 10 from J, leaving 10 bases between them. CDR3 sequence reads: CASSFVLAEQFF. CDR3 bases: TGTGCCAGCAGTTTCGTCCTAGCGGAGCAGTTCTTC.

This clonotype was seen at least ten times. V gene TRBV5-1 combines with J gene TRBJ1-4, with 7 bases aligning to TRBD1. The CDR3 totals 17 residues. The germline gives CDR1 SGHRS, CDR2 YFSETQ. V lost 3 bases, J lost 5 bases, and 13 bases stayed unmatched. CDR3 sequence (DNA): TGCGCCAGCAGCTCGGGATCAGGGGGAGGAATCAATGAAAAACTGTTTTTT. Encoded protein: CASSSGSGGGINEKLFF.

The chain combines TRBV28 with TRBJ2-4; D might be TRBD1 (8 bases). This CDR3 region has 16 residues. V was cut by 4 bases and J by 4 bases, with 17 bases left in between. The germline gives CDR1 MDHEN, CDR2 SYDVKM. The CDR3 sequence is CASSSGGTGRKNIQYF. The CDR3 DNA follows: TGTGCCAGCAGTTCCGGGGGGACAGGTCGGAAAAACATTCAGTACTTC.

The CDR3 bases are TGTGCCAGCAGCGTAAGCGGGGGGGCCTGGGATACGCAGTATTTT. Its protein product is CASSVSGGAWDTQYF. This sequence joins TRBV9 and TRBJ2-3, with 10 bases that match TRBD2. The CDR3 spans 15 residues. V lost 1 base to trimming and J lost 6 bases; unmatched junction nucleotides: 5. Germline CDR1 reads SGDLS; CDR2 reads YYNGEE. The full variable domain, its missing parts supplied by reference TRBV9 and TRBJ2-3, is DSGVTQTPKHLITATGQRVTLRCSPRSGDLSVYWYQQSLDQGLQFLIQYYNGEERAKGNILERFSAQQFPDLHSELNLSSLELGDSALYFCASSVSGGAWDTQYFGPGTRLTVL.

This clonotype was recorded once. The chain has TRBV10-3 and TRBJ2-1, with a tentative D call TRBD2 (6 bases). The length of the CDR3 is 14 residues. The ends were cut back, 3 bases at V and 4 bases at J, with 10 bases in the middle. The germline CDR1 and CDR2 sequences are ENHRY and SYGVKD. CDR3 sequence (DNA): TGTGCCATCAGTGATGGGAGGAGGTACAATGAGCAGTTCTTC. It specifies CAISDGRRYNEQFF.

This clonotype has a handful of counts. The CDR3 DNA sequence: TGTGCCAGCAGGTTTATAGAACAGGGGCCAGAGACCCAGTACTTC. Protein: CASRFIEQGPETQYF. This rearrangement joins TRBV7-9 to TRBJ2-5, with 7 bases identical to TRBD1. CDR1 SEHNR and CDR2 FQNEAQ come from the germline V gene (reference sequence). V lost 6 bases and J lost 4; bases outside the gene matches: 11. The CDR3 consists of 15 residues.

For this clonotype: This may arise from a read error, as a much more abundant clone is one base away. V gene TRBV27 combines with J gene TRBJ2-1; D may be TRBD1 or TRBD2 (5 bases each). The CDR3 totals 14 residues. Germline CDR1 and CDR2: MNHEY and SMNVEV (reference sequence). The CDR3 nucleotides are TGTGCCAGCAGGGGGGAGCGGACCCACAATGAGCAGCTCTTC. The encoded protein is CASRGERTHNEQLF.

This clonotype was detected only a few times. This chain links TRBV20-1 with TRBJ2-3; the D gene is possibly TRBD2 (6 bases). CDR3 length: 14 residues. The V gene's germline CDR1 is DFQATT and CDR2 SNEGSKA (reference sequence). V lost 6 bases to trimming and J lost 2 bases, with 15 bases between them. CDR3 protein: CSAGGSGFTDTQYF. CDR3 coding DNA: TGCAGTGCAGGCGGTAGCGGATTCACAGATACGCAGTATTTT.

This rearrangement joins TRBV19 to TRBJ2-1; 8 bases are shared with TRBD2. The CDR3 loop spans 16 amino acids. J lost 9 bases, V lost 7 bases, and 17 bases had no gene match. CDR1 and CDR2 from the germline V gene are LNHDA and SQIVND (reference sequence). This CDR3 is CASTSRLGLENSEQFF. As DNA, the CDR3 is TGTGCCAGTACCTCGAGGTTGGGACTAGAAAATAGTGAGCAGTTCTTC.

The V gene is TRBV5-1, the J gene TRBJ2-7; TRBD1 might be the D (7 bases). Germline loops: CDR1 SGHRS, CDR2 YFSETQ. This CDR3 region has 15 residues. V dropped 4 bases and J dropped 5 bases, with 19 bases sitting between them. The CDR3 spells CASSAGTTGIDEQYF. CDR3 nucleotide sequence: TGCGCCAGCAGCGCGGGAACGACAGGGATCGACGAGCAGTACTTC. The full variable domain, in which reference TRBV5-1 and TRBJ2-7 provide the parts outside the CDR3, is KAGVTQTPRYLIKTRGQQVTLSCSPISGHRSVSWYQQTPGQGLQFLFEYFSETQRNKGNFPGRFSGRQFSNSRSEMNVSTLELGDSALYLCASSAGTTGIDEQYFGPGTRLTVT.

This clonotype came up a few times. In DNA form, the CDR3 reads TGTGCCACCAGTGATGATCCGGTCTATGGCTACACCTTC. It yields the protein CATSDDPVYGYTF. The chain is built from TRBV24-1 and TRBJ1-2, with D unclear. Trimming stripped 3 bases from V and 4 bases from J, with 8 bases between. This CDR3 has 13 residues. Per germline, CDR1 KGHDR and CDR2 SFDVKD.

Only a few counts were recorded for this clonotype. The rearrangement joins TRBV20-1 to TRBJ2-7, with D tentatively TRBD2 (6 bases). The CDR3 has 12 residues. Germline CDR1 DFQATT, CDR2 SNEGSKA (reference sequence). V gave up 4 bases and J gave up 6 bases, with 13 bases separating them. The CDR3 DNA follows: TGCAGTGCTATACTTCAGGGAGGCGAGCAGTACTTC. The encoded protein is CSAILQGGEQYF.

V gene TRBV18 combines with J gene TRBJ2-3; D perhaps matches TRBD2 (5 bases). The CDR3 is made up of 14 amino acids. The V end was cut by 0 bases, the J end by 5 bases, with 9 bases between. Looked up from germline, CDR1 is KGHSH and CDR2 is LQKENI. Here the CDR3 reads CASSPPNGLDTQYF. In DNA form, the CDR3 reads TGTGCCAGCTCACCACCGAACGGACTAGATACGCAGTATTTT.

This clonotype was seen many times. The gene calls are TRBV7-2 and TRBJ2-3, with TRBD2 matching 7 bases. The CDR3 totals 15 residues. Per the germline V gene, CDR1 is SGHTA and CDR2 is FQGNSA. V shed 5 bases and J 5 bases; nucleotides not matched to a gene: 10. CDR3 loop: CASSLFGGGIDTQYF. CDR3 coding DNA: TGTGCCAGCAGCCTTTTCGGGGGAGGGATAGATACGCAGTATTTT.

At least ten counts were recorded for this clonotype. The chain is built from TRBV7-9 and TRBJ2-3, with D unresolved. Germline lookup yields CDR1 SEHNR and CDR2 FQNEAQ (reference sequence). The V gene lost 8 bases and the J gene lost 3 bases, with 9 bases spanning the gap. The CDR3 consists of 12 residues. CDR3 DNA sequence: TGTGCCAGCGTTATAGAGACAGATACGCAGTATTTT. Residues: CASVIETDTQYF.

This clonotype appeared many times. The chain employs TRBV19 and TRBJ2-1, with TRBD2 matching over 8 bases. This CDR3 region has 13 residues. V gave up 5 bases and J gave up 11 bases; unmatched junction bases: 8. Germline CDR1 and CDR2: LNHDA and SQIVND (reference sequence). CDR3 loop: CASSLLLAGKQFF. CDR3 in DNA: TGTGCCAGTAGTCTTCTTCTAGCGGGTAAGCAGTTCTTC.

The sample holds a few counts of this clonotype. The V gene is TRBV2, the J gene TRBJ1-5; 7 nucleotides agree with TRBD1. The trim removed 2 bases at V and 5 bases at J, leaving 12 bases unmatched. This CDR3 has 17 amino acids. Germline values: CDR1 SNHLY, CDR2 FYNNEI. DNA of the CDR3: TGTGCCAGCAGTGAACCCCGGACAGGAGGGGTTGATCAGCCCCAGCATTTT. It encodes CASSEPRTGGVDQPQHF.

This clonotype was counted many times. One end of the junction varies from germline; a read error may be responsible. This chain joins TRBV7-7 and TRBJ2-7; D ambiguous. This CDR3 has 14 residues. Germline-derived CDR1 and CDR2 are SSHAT and FNYEAQ (reference sequence). The CDR3 protein is CASSPVDGIYEQYF. DNA of the CDR3: TGTGCTAGCAGCCCCGTAGATGGAATCTACGAGCAGTACTTC.

This clonotype was detected ten times or more. The chain couples TRBV9 to TRBJ1-2; 11 nucleotides agree with TRBD1. The CDR3 contains 15 residues. Losses at the gene ends were 3 bases for V and 8 bases for J; bases not matched to a gene: 9. Germline lookup yields CDR1 SGDLS and CDR2 YYNGEE. Here the CDR3 DNA reads TGTGCCAGCAGCGCAAACATGGGACAGGGGGTAGGCTACACCTTC. It encodes CASSANMGQGVGYTF.

This clonotype was seen at least ten times. The chain joins TRBV5-1 to TRBJ2-7; 7 nucleotides align to TRBD1. The CDR3 is 13 amino acids. Germline loops: CDR1 SGHRS, CDR2 YFSETQ. The V and J ends lost 4 bases and 4 bases, in that order; junction bases with no gene match: 5. The CDR3 loop is CASSVETGYEQYF. In nucleotides, the CDR3 is TGCGCCAGCAGCGTCGAGACAGGGTACGAGCAGTACTTC. The variable domain in full, completed from reference TRBV5-1 and TRBJ2-7, reads KAGVTQTPRYLIKTRGQQVTLSCSPISGHRSVSWYQQTPGQGLQFLFEYFSETQRNKGNFPGRFSGRQFSNSRSEMNVSTLELGDSALYLCASSVETGYEQYFGPGTRLTVT.

The chain couples TRBV2 to TRBJ2-1, with 11 positions matching TRBD2. The CDR3 covers 13 residues. The trim removed 7 bases at V and 7 bases at J, leaving 3 bases unmatched. Germline CDR1 SNHLY, CDR2 FYNNEI. CDR3 in DNA: TGTGCCAGCACCAGACTAGCGGGGAATGAGCAGTTCTTC. Translating gives CASTRLAGNEQFF.

The chain uses TRBV5-1 and TRBJ2-5; TRBD2 matches 10 bases. Germline V gene lookup returns CDR1 SGHRS and CDR2 YFSETQ. This CDR3 spans 14 amino acids. Germline trimming cut 2 bases from V and 6 bases from J; bases unmatched to any gene: 4. In DNA, the CDR3 is TGCGCCAGCAGCTTAGCGGGAGGGCCGAAGACCCAGTACTTC. The encoded protein is CASSLAGGPKTQYF.

Only one count was recorded for this clonotype. This chain joins TRBV25-1 and TRBJ1-5, with 7 positions matching TRBD1. V lost 1 base, J lost 4 bases, and 7 bases stayed unmatched. Germline V gene sequence: CDR1 MGHDK, CDR2 SYGVNS. This CDR3 comprises 16 residues. The CDR3 DNA sequence: TGTGCCAGCAGTGAATGCGCCAGGGGGGATAATCAGCCCCAGCATTTT. This codes for CASSECARGDNQPQHF.